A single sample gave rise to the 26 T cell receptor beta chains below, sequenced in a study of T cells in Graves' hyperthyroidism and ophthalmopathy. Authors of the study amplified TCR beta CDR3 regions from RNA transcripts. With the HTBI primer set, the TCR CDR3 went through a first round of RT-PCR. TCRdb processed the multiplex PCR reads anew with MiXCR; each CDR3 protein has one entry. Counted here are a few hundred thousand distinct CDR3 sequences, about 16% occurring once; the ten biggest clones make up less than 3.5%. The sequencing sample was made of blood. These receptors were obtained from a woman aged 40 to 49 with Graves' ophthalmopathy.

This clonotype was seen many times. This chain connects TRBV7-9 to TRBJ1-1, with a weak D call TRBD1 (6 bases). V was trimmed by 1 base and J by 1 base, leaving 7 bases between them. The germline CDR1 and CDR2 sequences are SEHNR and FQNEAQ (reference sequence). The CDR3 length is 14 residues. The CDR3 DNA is TGTGCCAGCAGCTTAGAGGGACAGAACACTGAAGCTTTCTTT. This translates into CASSLEGQNTEAFF.

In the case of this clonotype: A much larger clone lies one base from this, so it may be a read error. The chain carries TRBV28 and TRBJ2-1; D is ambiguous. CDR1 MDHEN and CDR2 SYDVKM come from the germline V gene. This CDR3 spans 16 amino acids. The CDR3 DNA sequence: TGTGCCAGCAGTCCTCCGGGCGTCCGCTCCTACAATGAGCAGTTATTC. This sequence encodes CASSPPGVRSYNEQLF.

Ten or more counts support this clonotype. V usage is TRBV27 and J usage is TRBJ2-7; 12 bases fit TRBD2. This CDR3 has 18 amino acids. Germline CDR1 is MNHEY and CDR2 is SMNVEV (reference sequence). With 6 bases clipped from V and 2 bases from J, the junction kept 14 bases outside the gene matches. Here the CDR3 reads CASRRQGRLAGAPYEQYF. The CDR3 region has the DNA TGTGCCAGCAGACGACAGGGCCGACTAGCGGGGGCTCCCTACGAGCAGTACTTC.

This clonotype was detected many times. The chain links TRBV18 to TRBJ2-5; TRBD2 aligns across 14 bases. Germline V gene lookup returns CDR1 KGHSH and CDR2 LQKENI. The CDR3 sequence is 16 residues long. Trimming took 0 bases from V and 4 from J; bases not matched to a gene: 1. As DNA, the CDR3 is TGTGCCAGCTCACCACCAGGGACTAGCGGGAGAGAGACCCAGTACTTC. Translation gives CASSPPGTSGRETQYF.

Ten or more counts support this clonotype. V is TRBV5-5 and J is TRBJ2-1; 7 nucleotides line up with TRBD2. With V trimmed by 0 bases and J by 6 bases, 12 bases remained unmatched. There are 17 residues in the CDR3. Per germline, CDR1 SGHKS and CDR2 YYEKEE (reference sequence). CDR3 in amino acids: CASSLAFALAVVNEQFF. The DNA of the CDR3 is TGTGCCAGCAGCTTGGCCTTCGCCCTAGCGGTGGTCAATGAGCAGTTCTTC. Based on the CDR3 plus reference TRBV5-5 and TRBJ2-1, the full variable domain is DAGVTQSPTHLIKTRGQQVTLRCSPISGHKSVSWYQQVLGQGPQFIFQYYEKEERGRGNFPDRFSARQFPNYSSELNVNALLLGDSALYLCASSLAFALAVVNEQFFGPGTRLTVL.

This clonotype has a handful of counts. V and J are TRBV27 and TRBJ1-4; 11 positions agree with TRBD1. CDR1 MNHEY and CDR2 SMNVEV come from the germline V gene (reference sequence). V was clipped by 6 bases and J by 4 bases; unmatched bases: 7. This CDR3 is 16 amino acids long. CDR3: CASRTGTGGGNEKLFF. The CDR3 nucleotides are TGTGCCAGCAGAACCGGGACAGGGGGGGGTAATGAAAAACTGTTTTTT. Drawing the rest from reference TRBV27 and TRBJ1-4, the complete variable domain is EAQVTQNPRYLITVTGKKLTVTCSQNMNHEYMSWYRQDPGLGLRQIYYSMNVEVTDKGDVPEGYKVSRKEKRNFPLILESPSPNQTSLYFCASRTGTGGGNEKLFFGSGTQLSVL.

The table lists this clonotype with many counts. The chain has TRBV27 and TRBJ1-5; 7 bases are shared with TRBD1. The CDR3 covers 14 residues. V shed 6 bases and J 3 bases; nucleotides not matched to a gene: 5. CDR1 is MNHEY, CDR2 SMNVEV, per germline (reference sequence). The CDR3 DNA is TGTGCCAGCAGCCCTGGGACAGTCAATCAGCCCCAGCATTTT. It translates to CASSPGTVNQPQHF.

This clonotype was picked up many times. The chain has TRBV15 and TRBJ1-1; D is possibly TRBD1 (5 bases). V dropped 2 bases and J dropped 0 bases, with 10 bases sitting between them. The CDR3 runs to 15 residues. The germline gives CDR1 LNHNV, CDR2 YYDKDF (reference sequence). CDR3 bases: TGTGCCACCAGCAGACCCGACAGCCTGAACACTGAAGCTTTCTTT. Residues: CATSRPDSLNTEAFF.

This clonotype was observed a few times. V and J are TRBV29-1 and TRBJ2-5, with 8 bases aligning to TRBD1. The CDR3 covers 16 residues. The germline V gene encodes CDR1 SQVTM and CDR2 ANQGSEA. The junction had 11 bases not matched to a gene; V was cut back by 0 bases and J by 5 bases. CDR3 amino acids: CSVEDRNRGLAETQYF. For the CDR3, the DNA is TGCAGCGTTGAAGATCGAAACAGGGGGTTGGCGGAGACCCAGTACTTC.

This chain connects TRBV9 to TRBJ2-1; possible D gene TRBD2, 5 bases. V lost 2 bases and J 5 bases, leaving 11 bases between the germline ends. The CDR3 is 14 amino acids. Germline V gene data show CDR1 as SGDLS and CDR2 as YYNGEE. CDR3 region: CASSVQLGNNEQFF. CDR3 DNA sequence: TGTGCCAGCAGCGTCCAACTAGGGAACAATGAGCAGTTCTTC.

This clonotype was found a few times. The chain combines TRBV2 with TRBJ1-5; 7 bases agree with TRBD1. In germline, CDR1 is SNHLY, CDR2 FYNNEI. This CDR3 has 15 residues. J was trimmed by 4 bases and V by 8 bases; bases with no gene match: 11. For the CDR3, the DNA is TGTGCCAGCTCCTGGGACAGTCGAAGAAATCAGCCCCAGCATTTT. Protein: CASSWDSRRNQPQHF. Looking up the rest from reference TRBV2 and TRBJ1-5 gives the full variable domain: EPEVTQTPSHQVTQMGQEVILRCVPISNHLYFYWYRQILGQKVEFLVSFYNNEISEKSEIFDDQFSVERPDGSNFTLKIRSTKLEDSAMYFCASSWDSRRNQPQHFGDGTRLSIL.

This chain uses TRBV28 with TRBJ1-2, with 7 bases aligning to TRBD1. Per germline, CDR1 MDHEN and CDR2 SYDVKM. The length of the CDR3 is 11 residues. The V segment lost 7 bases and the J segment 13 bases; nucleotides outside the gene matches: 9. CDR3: CASTTTGPPTF. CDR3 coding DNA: TGTGCCAGCACCACGACAGGGCCCCCCACCTTC.

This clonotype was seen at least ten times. CDR3 in amino acids: CASSVGQGLSNQPQHF. The CDR3 DNA reads TGTGCCAGCAGTGTTGGACAGGGTTTGAGCAATCAGCCCCAGCATTTT. The genes are TRBV2 and TRBJ1-5; 8 bases match TRBD1. The CDR3 contains 16 residues. CDR1 is SNHLY, CDR2 FYNNEI, per germline. Trimming at V came to 4 bases and at J to 1 base, leaving 6 bases not matched to a gene.

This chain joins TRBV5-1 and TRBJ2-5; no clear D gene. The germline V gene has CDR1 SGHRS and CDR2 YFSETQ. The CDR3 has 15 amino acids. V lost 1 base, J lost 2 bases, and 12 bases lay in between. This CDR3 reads CASSLSSTTQETQYF. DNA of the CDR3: TGCGCCAGCAGCTTGTCATCTACTACTCAAGAGACCCAGTACTTC.

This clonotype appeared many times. CDR3: CASYPGQSTDTQYF. The DNA of the CDR3 is TGCGCCAGTTACCCGGGACAGAGCACAGATACGCAGTATTTT. The rearrangement uses TRBV5-1 and TRBJ2-3; TRBD1 agrees at 7 bases. The germline CDR1 and CDR2 sequences are SGHRS and YFSETQ. Losses at the gene ends were 8 bases for V and 0 bases for J; bases not matched to a gene: 6. CDR3 length equals 14 residues.

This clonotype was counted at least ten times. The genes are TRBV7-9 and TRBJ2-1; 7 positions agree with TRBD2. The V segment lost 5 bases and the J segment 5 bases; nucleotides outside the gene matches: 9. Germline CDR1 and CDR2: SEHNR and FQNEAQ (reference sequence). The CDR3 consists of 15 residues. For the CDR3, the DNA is TGTGCCAGCAGCACGGCGGGGGTCGTGCACAATGAGCAGTTCTTC. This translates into CASSTAGVVHNEQFF.

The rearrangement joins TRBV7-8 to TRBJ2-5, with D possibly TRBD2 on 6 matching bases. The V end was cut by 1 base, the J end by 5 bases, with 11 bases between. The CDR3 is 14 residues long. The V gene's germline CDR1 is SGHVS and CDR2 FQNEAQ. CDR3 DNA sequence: TGTGCCAGCAGCTTAGACCTAAGCGGGGAGACCCAGTACTTC. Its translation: CASSLDLSGETQYF.

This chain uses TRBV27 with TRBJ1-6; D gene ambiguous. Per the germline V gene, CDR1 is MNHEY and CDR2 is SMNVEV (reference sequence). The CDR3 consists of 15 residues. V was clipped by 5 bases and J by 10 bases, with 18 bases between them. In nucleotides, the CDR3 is TGTGCCAGCAGTCCACGGTTTGCCCTGGAATCACCCCTCCACTTT. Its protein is CASSPRFALESPLHF.

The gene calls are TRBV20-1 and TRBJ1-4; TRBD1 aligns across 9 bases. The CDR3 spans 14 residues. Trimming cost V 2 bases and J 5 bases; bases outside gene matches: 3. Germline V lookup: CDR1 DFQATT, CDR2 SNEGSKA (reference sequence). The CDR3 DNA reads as TGCAGTGCTAGACAAGGGACAGGGAATGAAAAACTGTTTTTT. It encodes CSARQGTGNEKLFF.

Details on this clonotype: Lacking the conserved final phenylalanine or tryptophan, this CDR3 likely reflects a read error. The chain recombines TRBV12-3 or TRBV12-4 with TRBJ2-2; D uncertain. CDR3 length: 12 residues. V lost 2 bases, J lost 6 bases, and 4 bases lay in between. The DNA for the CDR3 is TGTGCCAGCAGTTTACATTCCGGGGAGCTGTTTTCT. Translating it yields CASSLHSGELFS.

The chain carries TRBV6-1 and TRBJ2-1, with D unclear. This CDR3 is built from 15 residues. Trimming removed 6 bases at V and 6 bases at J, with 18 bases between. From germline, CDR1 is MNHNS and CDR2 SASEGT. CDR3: CASSPRPPQRNEQFF. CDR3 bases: TGTGCCAGCAGCCCGCGCCCCCCCCAGCGCAATGAGCAGTTCTTC.

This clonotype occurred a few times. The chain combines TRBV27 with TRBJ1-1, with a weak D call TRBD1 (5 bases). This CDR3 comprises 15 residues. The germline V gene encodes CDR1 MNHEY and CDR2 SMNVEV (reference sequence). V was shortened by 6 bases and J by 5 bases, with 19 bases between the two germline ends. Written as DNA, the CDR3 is TGTGCCAGCAGCTCATTCGGGATCTGGGGGACTGAAGCTTTCTTT. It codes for CASSSFGIWGTEAFF.

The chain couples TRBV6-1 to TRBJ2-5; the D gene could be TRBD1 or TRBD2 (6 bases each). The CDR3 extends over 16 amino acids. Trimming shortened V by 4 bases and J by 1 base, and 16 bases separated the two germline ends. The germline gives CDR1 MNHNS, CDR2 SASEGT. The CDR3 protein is CASSGGGGGTQETQYF. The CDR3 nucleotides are TGTGCCAGCAGTGGCGGAGGAGGGGGGACCCAAGAGACCCAGTACTTC.

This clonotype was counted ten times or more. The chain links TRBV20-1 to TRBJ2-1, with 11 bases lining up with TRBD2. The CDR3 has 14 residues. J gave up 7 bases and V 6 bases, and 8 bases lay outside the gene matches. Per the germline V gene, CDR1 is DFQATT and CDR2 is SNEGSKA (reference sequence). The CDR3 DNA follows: TGCAGTGCCCGAGTAGCGGGAGGGCCTAATGAGCAGTTCTTC. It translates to CSARVAGGPNEQFF.

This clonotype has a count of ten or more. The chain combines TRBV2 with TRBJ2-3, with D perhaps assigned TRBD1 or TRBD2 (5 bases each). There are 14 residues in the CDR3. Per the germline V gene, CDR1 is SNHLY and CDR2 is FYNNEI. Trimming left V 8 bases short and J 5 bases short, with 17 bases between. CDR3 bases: TGTGCCAGCGCACTCCGAAAGGGGAGAGATACGCAGTATTTT. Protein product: CASALRKGRDTQYF.

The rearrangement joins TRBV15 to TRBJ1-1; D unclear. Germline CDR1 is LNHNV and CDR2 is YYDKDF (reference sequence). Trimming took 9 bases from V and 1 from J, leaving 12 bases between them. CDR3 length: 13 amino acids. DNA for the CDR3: TGTGCCACTCTAAGGGTCCCGAACACTGAAGCTTTCTTT. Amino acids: CATLRVPNTEAFF.